This T cell receptor beta chain is from a study of blood T cell repertoires in COVID-19 (dated by TCRdb to the early 2020s). With regard to the full study: The collaborator samples originated in the United States, Italy and Spain and spanned the acute and convalescent phases of COVID-19. The prospective study material was composed of cDNA or gDNA derived from T cells, B-cell-depleted T cells, or PBMCs. Deeply sampled blood TCRbeta repertoires from subjects exposed to, actively infected with, or recovered from COVID-19 were included in the dataset. The repertoires were released in a freely available public database intended as a resource for research on the immune response to SARS-CoV-2. Samples were obtained from the ongoing ImmuneRACE study (first 160 participants) and from 1,254 subjects provided by 6 global collaborators. Sample metadata almost always included a de-identified subject ID, COVID-19 status, age in years and sex. Where available, HLA class I and class II types were obtained from metadata supplied by the sample provider rather than from assay-based typing. Results the study describes overall, beyond this receptor: Clinical and demographic metadata were provided uncurated, with the amount varying by source and participant.

Taken from the germline V gene, the CDR1 and CDR2 loops are SGDLS and YYNGEE. Here V drops 3 bases and J drops 4 bases, and the junction holds 7 bases not matched to any gene. From its cysteine to its phenylalanine, the CDR3 spans 17 amino acids. The CDR3 DNA has 51 bases and is translated from base 1. The collaborating institutions used their own protocols to collect whole blood in K2EDTA tubes. For TCRbeta analysis, collaborator samples were shipped as frozen whole blood, as isolated PBMCs, or as DNA extracted from either sample type. Concerning this clone itself: Its cognate antigen has yet to be identified. No base qualities exist here, and no much larger clone lies one base off it.

The immunoSEQ Assay, a bias-controlled multiplex PCR, was used to amplify TCRbeta CDR3 regions from genomic DNA. The source study handled its data this way. The number of nucleated cells in each sample was estimated by amplification of reference gene primers within the assay. Sequence reads were collapsed and filtered to measure the absolute abundance of every unique TCRbeta CDR3 rearrangement. For each sample, productive Simpson clonality was calculated as the square root of Simpson's diversity index across productive rearrangements. TCRdb limited this immuneACCESS table to in-frame rearrangements with V and J called. A share of clones is missing; checked studies link under half to unresolved V genes, and the rest is unexplained. V and J calls and clone size are copied from that table; D and trimming were computed from the DNA. Here the sample has 72,000 or so clones; approximately 85% occur a single time. Jointly, the top ten make up approximately 35% of the sample.

The rearrangement joined TRBV9 to TRBJ2-1; the junction holds 13 bases that match TRBD2. The sample comprised peripheral blood. The sequence came from an elderly woman with active or convalescent COVID-19. The CDR3 protein sequence reads: CASSARLGLAGYNEQFF. The nucleotide sequence reads TGTGCCAGCAGCGCCAGACTGGGACTAGCGGGGTACAATGAGCAGTTCTTC.